Listed below are T cell receptor beta chains from one sample, sequenced in a study of CD8 T cells in Susac syndrome. MiXCR was run by TCRdb on the immunoSEQ multiplex PCR reads, yielding one entry per CDR3 protein. The sample includes some 150,000 distinct CDR3 sequences, approximately 95% of them seen just once. Source material: CD4+ T cells from PBMCs. The receptors here all came from a human donor with Susac syndrome. Both conserved end residues are part of each CDR3. Each record gives: V gene, D gene, clone size, J gene, CDR3 length, CDR3 DNA, CDR3 protein. D genes are given only for firm matches. Size values are once, few and many counts, or a class for expanded clones, and some rows have none.

>TRBV5-1|NA|NA|TRBJ2-5|13
TGCGCCAGCGCGGCTACGCACCAAGAGACCCAGTACTTC
CASAATHQETQYF
>TRBV5-6|TRBD1|once|TRBJ1-2|13
TGTGCCAGCAGGGGACAGAGAAACTATGGCTACACCTTC
CASRGQRNYGYTF
>TRBV24-1|NA|NA|TRBJ2-7|11
TGTGCCACCAGGCGGGTCTACGAGCAGTACTTC
CATRRVYEQYF
>TRBV20-1|NA|NA|TRBJ2-7|14
TGCAGTGCTGCGACAGGGACGGGAGCCTACGAGCAGTACTTC
CSAATGTGAYEQYF
>TRBV9|NA|NA|TRBJ2-7|17
TGTGCCAGCAGCGTAGGTCAGGGGATACCAGGGTCCTACGAGCAGTACTTC
CASSVGQGIPGSYEQYF
>TRBV24-1|TRBD1|NA|TRBJ1-2|12
TGTGCCACCAGTGCGACAGGGGAGAGCTACACCTTC
CATSATGESYTF
>TRBV18|NA|NA|TRBJ2-7|13
TGTGCCAGCTCACCATTTTCGGGGTACGAGCAGTACTTC
CASSPFSGYEQYF
>TRBV29-1|NA|NA|TRBJ1-2|12
TGCAGCTCCAAGGGGCAGGGGAATAGCTACACCTTC
CSSKGQGNSYTF
>TRBV5-6|TRBD1|NA|TRBJ2-2|16
TGTGCCAGCAGCGGCCGGGACAGGGCACGGACCGGGGAGCTGTTTTTT
CASSGRDRARTGELFF
>TRBV20-1|NA|NA|TRBJ2-5|14
TGCAGTGCTCGAGACCTCAGGTTCCAAGAGACCCAGTACTTC
CSARDLRFQETQYF
>TRBV6-4|NA|NA|TRBJ1-2|15
TGTGCCAGCAGTGACTCGCTAGGGGCTAACTATGGCTACACCTTC
CASSDSLGANYGYTF
>TRBV13|NA|NA|TRBJ1-2|14
TGTGCCAGCAGCCCACGGACCTCTAACTATGGCTACACCTTC
CASSPRTSNYGYTF
>TRBV20-1|NA|NA|TRBJ2-1|16
TGCAGTGCACCGACGACCGGGGCAGCCTCCTACAATGAGCAGTTCTTC
CSAPTTGAASYNEQFF
>TRBV29-1|TRBD1|NA|TRBJ2-3|15
TGCAGCGTCGTCCCGGGACAGGGGACCACAGATACGCAGTATTTT
CSVVPGQGTTDTQYF
>TRBV7-8|NA|once|TRBJ2-7|15
TGTGCCAGCAGCTCGCTCAGGGGTACGGTTTACGAGCAGTACTTC
CASSSLRGTVYEQYF
>TRBV29-1|TRBD1|NA|TRBJ2-2|17
TGCAGCGCCAAACTTGGGACAGGGGGCTCCAACACCGGGGAGCTGTTTTTT
CSAKLGTGGSNTGELFF
>TRBV5-1|NA|NA|TRBJ1-5|15
TGCGCCAGCAGCTTGGTAACTGGTGACAATCAGCCCCAGCATTTT
CASSLVTGDNQPQHF
>TRBV9|TRBD1|NA|TRBJ2-7|14
TGTGCCAGCGCCCGAGGACAGGGCAACTACGAGCAGTACTTC
CASARGQGNYEQYF
>TRBV6-6|TRBD1|NA|TRBJ2-7|13
TGTGCCAGCAGTAGAACAGGGGAGTACGAGCAGTACTTC
CASSRTGEYEQYF
>TRBV29-1|TRBD2|once|TRBJ2-2|16
TGCAGCGTTGAAGATCGAGGTAGCGGGGTAACCGGGGAGCTGTTTTTT
CSVEDRGSGVTGELFF
>TRBV25-1|NA|NA|TRBJ1-2|12
TGTGCCAGCAGGACACAGGGCGGTGGCTACACCTTC
CASRTQGGGYTF
>TRBV29-1|NA|NA|TRBJ1-1|12
TGCAGCGTTCGGGGGTCTTACACTGAAGCTTTCTTT
CSVRGSYTEAFF
>TRBV20-1|TRBD1|NA|TRBJ1-5|14
TGCAGTGCTAGCCGGGACAGCAGCAATCAGCCCCAGCATTTT
CSASRDSSNQPQHF
>TRBV20-1|NA|NA|TRBJ1-3|15
TGCAGTGCTAGACCCCCCAGGGACTCTGGAAACACCATATATTTT
CSARPPRDSGNTIYF
>TRBV20-1|NA|once|TRBJ1-2|12
TGCAGTGCTAGGATCAGAGTCTATGGCTACACCTTC
CSARIRVYGYTF
>TRBV2|NA|NA|TRBJ1-5|16
TGTGCCAGCAGTAGGGTTAAACAGAATAGCAATCAGCCCCAGCATTTT
CASSRVKQNSNQPQHF
>TRBV19|NA|NA|TRBJ1-5|13
TGTGCCAGTCGAACAGGGTGGAATCAGCCCCAGCATTTT
CASRTGWNQPQHF
>TRBV29-1|NA|NA|TRBJ2-3|11
TGCAGCGTTGAAGAGGGAGATACGCAGTATTTT
CSVEEGDTQYF
>TRBV24-1|NA|NA|TRBJ2-3|14
TGTGCCACCAGTGATCGGCTTCGCACAGATACGCAGTATTTT
CATSDRLRTDTQYF
>TRBV4-1|TRBD2|NA|TRBJ2-5|17
TGCGCCAGCAGCCAAGAGGGCGGGGGGCCGACCCAAGAGACCCAGTACTTC
CASSQEGGGPTQETQYF
>TRBV14|TRBD2|NA|TRBJ2-1|15
TGTGCCAGCAGCCCAGAGCGGGGGGCTGTCCTTGAGCAGTTCTTC
CASSPERGAVLEQFF
>TRBV27|NA|NA|TRBJ1-6|14
TGTGCCAGCAGTTTTACGACGGCAAATTCACCCCTCCACTTT
CASSFTTANSPLHF
>TRBV24-1|NA|NA|TRBJ2-2|11
TGTGCCACCGGGGACCCCGGGGAGCTGTTTTTT
CATGDPGELFF
>TRBV29-1|NA|NA|TRBJ2-2|12
TGCAGCGGGACACCGAACACCGGGGAGCTGTTTTTT
CSGTPNTGELFF
>TRBV29-1|NA|NA|TRBJ1-2|13
TGCAGCGTTGAAGATTACAGGATTTATGGCTACACCTTC
CSVEDYRIYGYTF
>TRBV20-1|NA|NA|TRBJ1-6|16
TGCAGTGCTAGGGACAGCGCCAGCTCCTATAATTCACCCCTCCACTTT
CSARDSASSYNSPLHF
>TRBV5-6|NA|NA|TRBJ1-1|18
TGTGCCAGCAGCTTGAGAAGTGCGGGCCTCGTTGGGCCCACTGAAGCTTTCTTT
CASSLRSAGLVGPTEAFF
>TRBV4-3|TRBD1|NA|TRBJ2-6|18
TGCGCCAGCAGCCGTACTTCCGGGACAGCATCTGGGGCCAACGTCCTGACTTTC
CASSRTSGTASGANVLTF
>TRBV12-3/TRBV12-4|NA|NA|TRBJ1-5|14
TGTGCCAGCAGTTTGGGGGAGGGTAGTCAGCCCCAGCATTTT
CASSLGEGSQPQHF
>TRBV19|NA|NA|TRBJ1-1|13
TGTGCCAGTAGTTCTGCTATGAACACTGAAGCTTTCTTT
CASSSAMNTEAFF
>TRBV4-1|TRBD2|NA|TRBJ2-3|17
TGCGCCAGCAGCCAAGGCCCCCAGCGGGGCCGCACAGATACGCAGTATTTT
CASSQGPQRGRTDTQYF
>TRBV7-8|TRBD2|once|TRBJ2-3|15
TGTGCCAGCAGCTCCCTTAGCGGGGGGGTAGATACGCAGTATTTT
CASSSLSGGVDTQYF
>TRBV5-4|NA|NA|TRBJ1-2|13
TGTGCCAGCAGCCTAGGGGCTACATATGGCTACACCTTC
CASSLGATYGYTF
>TRBV12-5|TRBD2|NA|TRBJ2-3|15
TGTGCTAGTGGTCTCAGCGGGGGGAGCACAGATACGCAGTATTTT
CASGLSGGSTDTQYF
>TRBV12-3/TRBV12-4|NA|NA|TRBJ2-7|14
TGTGCCAGCAGTTTTGGAGGGCACTCCTACGAGCAGTACTTC
CASSFGGHSYEQYF
>TRBV20-1|NA|NA|TRBJ2-5|14
TGCAGTGCTAGGCAGGGGGGGGCCGCCGAGACCCAGTACTTC
CSARQGGAAETQYF
>TRBV20-1|TRBD1|NA|TRBJ1-3|18
TGCAGTGCTAGACGGGGACAGTCCTTATCGGACTCTGGAAACACCATATATTTT
CSARRGQSLSDSGNTIYF
>TRBV6-2/TRBV6-3|NA|NA|TRBJ2-3|14
TGTGCCAGCACCAGAAGAAGCGACCGCGGTACGCAGTATTTT
CASTRRSDRGTQYF
>TRBV20-1|TRBD2|NA|TRBJ2-1|15
TGCAGTGCTAGAGATCCCGTGGGAGGGTTGGATGAGCAGTTCTTC
CSARDPVGGLDEQFF
>TRBV21-1|NA|NA|TRBJ2-5|16
TGTGCCAGCAGCAAAGCCCGGACGGATCTCCAAGAGACCCAGTACTTC
CASSKARTDLQETQYF
>TRBV25-1|NA|NA|TRBJ2-1|16
TGTGCCAGCGGTCCCCCTTTGGAACGGGGCAGGAATGAGCAGTTCTTC
CASGPPLERGRNEQFF
>TRBV29-1|NA|NA|TRBJ1-2|14
TGCAGCGTTAGAGGGATTCCTCCCCTCTATGGCTACACCTTC
CSVRGIPPLYGYTF
>TRBV5-6|NA|NA|TRBJ2-1|15
TGTGCCAGCAGCTTGGGGTCCGAGCTGCTCCCTAAGCCGTTCTTC
CASSLGSELLPKPFF
>TRBV6-2/TRBV6-3|NA|NA|TRBJ2-6|12
TGTGCCACCTCGAGGGGGGCCAACGTCCTGACTTTC
CATSRGANVLTF
>TRBV29-1|NA|once|TRBJ2-2|12
TGCAGCGTTGAAGATACGGGCGGGGAGCTGTTTTTT
CSVEDTGGELFF